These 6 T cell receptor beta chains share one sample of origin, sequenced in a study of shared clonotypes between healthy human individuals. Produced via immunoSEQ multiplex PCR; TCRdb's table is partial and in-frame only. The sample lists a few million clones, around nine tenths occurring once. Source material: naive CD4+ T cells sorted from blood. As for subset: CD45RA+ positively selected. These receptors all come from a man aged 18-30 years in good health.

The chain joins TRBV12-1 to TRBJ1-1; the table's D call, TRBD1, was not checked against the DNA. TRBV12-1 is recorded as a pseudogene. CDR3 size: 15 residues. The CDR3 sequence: CASSPVYIQGSEAFF. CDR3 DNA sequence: TGTGCCAGCAGCCCCGTTTATATACAGGGGTCGGAAGCTTTCTTT.

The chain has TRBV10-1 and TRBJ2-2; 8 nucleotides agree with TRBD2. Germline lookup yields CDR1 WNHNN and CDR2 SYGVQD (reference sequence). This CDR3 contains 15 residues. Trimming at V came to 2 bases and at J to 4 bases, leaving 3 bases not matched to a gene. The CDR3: CASSEPGLGTGELFF. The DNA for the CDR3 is TGCGCCAGCAGTGAGCCGGGACTAGGCACCGGGGAGCTGTTTTTT.

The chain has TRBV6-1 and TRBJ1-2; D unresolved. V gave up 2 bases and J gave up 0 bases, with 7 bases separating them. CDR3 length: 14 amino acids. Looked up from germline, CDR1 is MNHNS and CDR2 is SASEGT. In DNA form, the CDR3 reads TGTGCCAGCAGTGAATCTCATGCTAACTATGGCTACACCTTC. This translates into CASSESHANYGYTF.

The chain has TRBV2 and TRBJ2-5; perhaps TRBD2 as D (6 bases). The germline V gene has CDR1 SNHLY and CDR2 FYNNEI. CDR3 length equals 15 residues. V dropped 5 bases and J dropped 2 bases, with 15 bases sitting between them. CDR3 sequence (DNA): TGTGCCAGCAGTTCGACCAACGGGGGTCAAGAGACCCAGTACTTC. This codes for CASSSTNGGQETQYF.

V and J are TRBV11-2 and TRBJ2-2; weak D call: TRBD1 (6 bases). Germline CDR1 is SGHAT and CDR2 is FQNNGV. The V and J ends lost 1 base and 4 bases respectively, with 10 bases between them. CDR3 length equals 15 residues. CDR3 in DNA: TGTGCCAGCAGCTTAGTCCTGGGGGCCACCGGGGAGCTGTTTTTT. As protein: CASSLVLGATGELFF.

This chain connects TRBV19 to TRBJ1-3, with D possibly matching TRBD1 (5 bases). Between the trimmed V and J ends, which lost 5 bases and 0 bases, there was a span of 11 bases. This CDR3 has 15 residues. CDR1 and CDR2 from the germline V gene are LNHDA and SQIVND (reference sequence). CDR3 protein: CASSFQGSSGNTIYF. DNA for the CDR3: TGTGCCAGTAGTTTCCAGGGAAGCTCTGGAAACACCATATATTTT.